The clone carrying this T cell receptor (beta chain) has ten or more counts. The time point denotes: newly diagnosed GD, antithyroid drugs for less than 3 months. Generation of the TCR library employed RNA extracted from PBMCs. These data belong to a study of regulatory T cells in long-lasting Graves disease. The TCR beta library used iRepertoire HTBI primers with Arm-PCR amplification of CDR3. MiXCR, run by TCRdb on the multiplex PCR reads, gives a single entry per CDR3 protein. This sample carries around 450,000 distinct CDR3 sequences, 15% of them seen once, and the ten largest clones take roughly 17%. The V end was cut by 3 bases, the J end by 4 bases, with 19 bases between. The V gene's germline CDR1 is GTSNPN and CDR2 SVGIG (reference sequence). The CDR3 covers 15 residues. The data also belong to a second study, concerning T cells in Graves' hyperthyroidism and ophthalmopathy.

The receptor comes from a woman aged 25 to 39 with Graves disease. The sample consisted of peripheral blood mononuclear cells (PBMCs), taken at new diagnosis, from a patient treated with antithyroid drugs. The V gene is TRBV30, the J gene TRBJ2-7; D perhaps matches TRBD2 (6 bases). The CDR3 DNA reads TGTGCCTGGAGCCCCGTCGGGAGAGGGGATTACGAGCAGTACTTC. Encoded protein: CAWSPVGRGDYEQYF.